This T cell receptor beta chain was retrieved from a study of T cells in Graves' hyperthyroidism and ophthalmopathy. The germline gives CDR1 MNHEY, CDR2 SVGAGI. There are 13 residues in the CDR3. Trimming took 10 bases from V and 3 from J, leaving 15 bases between them. A few counts support this clonotype. The source material, RNA transcripts, was used to amplify TCR beta CDR3 regions. First-round RT-PCR targeting the TCR CDR3 was performed with the HTBI primer set. TCRdb fed the multiplex PCR reads into MiXCR, producing one record per CDR3 protein. The sample contains around 800,000 distinct CDR3 sequences, about two fifths of which appear only once.

The sequenced material came from blood. The clonotype was recovered from a man between 18 and 29 years old with Graves' hyperthyroidism. The genes are TRBV6-5 and TRBJ1-1; D not certain. The chain's CDR3 is CATKTRVDTEAFF. CDR3 bases: TGTGCCACCAAAACCCGGGTAGACACTGAAGCTTTCTTT.